These 22 T cell receptor beta chains share one sample of origin, sequenced in a study. TCRdb fed the RT-PCR reads into MiXCR, producing one record per CDR3 protein. The sample has almost 700,000 distinct CDR3 sequences, 14% seen once. Sequenced input: memory CD4+ T cells from blood. These TCRs come from a female donor in good health, serving as a healthy control.

This clonotype was seen repeatedly, ten times or more. The V and J genes are TRBV5-1 and TRBJ2-7, with no clear D. This CDR3 is built from 13 residues. Trimming cost V 0 bases and J 4 bases, with 8 bases left between them. CDR1 is SGHRS and CDR2 is YFSETQ in the germline V gene. The CDR3 here is CASSLGKQYEQYF. The CDR3 coding sequence is TGCGCCAGCAGCTTGGGGAAACAATACGAGCAGTACTTC.

The chain is built from TRBV4-1 and TRBJ2-5, with 11 positions matching TRBD2. CDR1 is MGHRA, CDR2 YSYEKL, per germline. V trimming: 0 bases; J trimming: 2 bases; junction bases outside the gene matches: 8. The CDR3 sequence is 18 residues long. The CDR3 loop reads CASSQDFRGLAAQETQYF. As DNA, the CDR3 is TGCGCCAGCAGCCAAGATTTCAGGGGACTAGCGGCGCAAGAGACCCAGTACTTC.

This clonotype turned up a few times. The V gene is TRBV5-8, the J gene TRBJ2-1; the match to TRBD2 covers 10 bases. In germline, CDR1 is SGHTS, CDR2 YDEGEE. V trimming: 0 bases; J trimming: 6 bases; junction bases outside the gene matches: 6. CDR3 size: 16 residues. CDR3: CASSLAPASGSNEQFF. For the CDR3, the DNA is TGTGCCAGCAGCTTGGCCCCGGCTAGCGGGAGCAATGAGCAGTTCTTC.

This clonotype was observed a few times. The rearrangement joins TRBV15 to TRBJ1-1; perhaps TRBD1 as D (5 bases). This CDR3 contains 13 residues. V was pared by 1 base and J by 8 bases, with 11 bases between. CDR1 and CDR2 from the germline V gene are LNHNV and YYDKDF (reference sequence). The chain's CDR3 is CATSRGGYREAFF. CDR3 DNA sequence: TGTGCCACCAGCAGAGGAGGGTACAGGGAAGCTTTCTTT.

The chain employs TRBV3-1 and TRBJ2-1; 11 bases line up with TRBD1. With V trimmed by 7 bases and J by 7 bases, 9 bases remained unmatched. Germline V lookup: CDR1 LGHDT, CDR2 YNNKEL (reference sequence). This CDR3 is 15 amino acids long. The CDR3: CASNRGTGGDNEQFF. For the CDR3, the DNA is TGTGCCAGCAACCGCGGGACAGGGGGAGATAATGAGCAGTTCTTC.

The chain carries TRBV9 and TRBJ2-1, with D possibly TRBD2 on 6 matching bases. This CDR3 has 16 residues. In germline, CDR1 is SGDLS, CDR2 YYNGEE. Trimming cost V 2 bases and J 1 base, with 13 bases left between them. In DNA, the CDR3 is TGTGCCAGCAGCGTCTCCGCTAGCGTTTCCTACAATGAGCAGTTCTTC. Translation gives CASSVSASVSYNEQFF.

Only a few counts were recorded for this clonotype. The V and J genes are TRBV5-6 and TRBJ2-7; tentatively, D is TRBD1 (5 bases). The V and J ends lost 1 base and 4 bases respectively, with 24 bases between them. The germline V gene encodes CDR1 SGHDT and CDR2 YYEEEE. The CDR3 extends over 18 amino acids. In nucleotides, the CDR3 is TGTGCCAGCAGCTTGATCGGCAGGAATTCAGGGAATATGTACGAGCAGTACTTC. Translation gives CASSLIGRNSGNMYEQYF.

As DNA, the CDR3 is TGCGCCAGCAGCTTTGACTCAAAAAGGGATGGCTACACCTTC. Residues: CASSFDSKRDGYTF. The chain carries TRBV5-1 and TRBJ1-2, with D uncertain. V lost 2 bases and J 6 bases, leaving 14 bases between the germline ends. The CDR3 extends over 14 amino acids. The germline CDR1 and CDR2 sequences are SGHRS and YFSETQ.

This clonotype was counted a few times. V and J are TRBV27 and TRBJ1-5; D unresolved. Germline V gene lookup returns CDR1 MNHEY and CDR2 SMNVEV (reference sequence). Trimming shortened V by 5 bases and J by 0 bases, and 11 bases separated the two germline ends. The CDR3 is made up of 15 amino acids. CDR3 in amino acids: CASSPIPNSNQPQHF. For the CDR3, the DNA is TGTGCCAGCAGTCCCATCCCCAATAGCAATCAGCCCCAGCATTTT.

The V call is TRBV19, the J call TRBJ2-1, with TRBD1 matching over 7 bases. This CDR3 is 15 amino acids long. After removal of 3 bases from V and 6 bases from J, the junction contained 8 bases not matched to a gene. The germline CDR1 and CDR2 sequences are LNHDA and SQIVND (reference sequence). The CDR3 here is CASSISGQRANEQFF. CDR3 sequence (DNA): TGTGCCAGTAGTATCTCGGGACAGCGAGCCAATGAGCAGTTCTTC.

This clonotype came up a few times. The genes are TRBV5-1 and TRBJ1-1; 7 bases align to TRBD1. The CDR3 loop spans 13 amino acids. The germline V gene encodes CDR1 SGHRS and CDR2 YFSETQ. The V segment lost 2 bases and the J segment 7 bases; nucleotides outside the gene matches: 5. For the CDR3, the DNA is TGCGCCAGCAGCTTAGGACAGGACTATGAAGCTTTCTTT. The encoded protein is CASSLGQDYEAFF.

This clonotype was picked up a small number of times. The chain combines TRBV4-2 with TRBJ2-3; D uncertain. Trimming took 0 bases from V and 1 from J, leaving 14 bases between them. The germline V gene encodes CDR1 LGHNA and CDR2 YNFKEQ. This CDR3 region has 17 residues. CDR3 in amino acids: CASSQENAQWGTDTQYF. DNA of the CDR3: TGTGCCAGCAGCCAAGAAAACGCTCAATGGGGCACAGATACGCAGTATTTT.

This rearrangement joins TRBV19 to TRBJ2-7; 8 bases are shared with TRBD2. Germline CDR1 reads LNHDA; CDR2 reads SQIVND (reference sequence). This CDR3 contains 14 residues. J gave up 5 bases and V 5 bases, and 8 bases lay outside the gene matches. In nucleotides, the CDR3 is TGTGCCAGTAGTCGTAGCGGGGCCTATGACGAGCAGTACTTC. Amino acids: CASSRSGAYDEQYF.

Many counts were recorded for this clonotype. The chain has TRBV29-1 and TRBJ2-5, with 7 nucleotides matching TRBD2. The germline V gene encodes CDR1 SQVTM and CDR2 ANQGSEA. The CDR3 runs 12 residues. Germline trimming cut 2 bases from V and 7 bases from J; bases unmatched to any gene: 4. CDR3 DNA sequence: TGCAGCGTTGAATCGCCTAGCGGGACCCAGTACTTC. Its translation is CSVESPSGTQYF.

There are many counts of this clonotype. The genes are TRBV5-1 and TRBJ2-3; TRBD2 matches at 10 bases. CDR3 length: 17 amino acids. From germline, CDR1 is SGHRS and CDR2 YFSETQ. Trimming at V came to 4 bases and at J to 0 bases, leaving 8 bases not matched to a gene. The CDR3 here is CASSPSGGALSTDTQYF. The CDR3 DNA follows: TGCGCCAGCAGCCCAAGCGGGGGGGCACTTAGCACAGATACGCAGTATTTT.

This clonotype was counted between two and nine times. This chain links TRBV7-2 with TRBJ2-1; possibly TRBD1 for D (6 bases). This CDR3 is 16 amino acids long. V lost 5 bases and J lost 2, with 16 bases in between. Germline V CDR1 and CDR2: SGHTA, FQGNSA. The CDR3 DNA reads TGTGCCAGCAGCGCCGCCGGGACACCCACCTACAATGAGCAGTTCTTC. It specifies CASSAAGTPTYNEQFF.

This chain joins TRBV6-5 and TRBJ1-3; no clear D. The length of the CDR3 is 13 residues. Germline V gene data show CDR1 as MNHEY and CDR2 as SVGAGI. Trimming shortened V by 7 bases and J by 0 bases, and 7 bases separated the two germline ends. The CDR3 spells CASTPVSGNTIYF. The DNA for the CDR3 is TGTGCCAGCACCCCGGTCTCTGGAAACACCATATATTTT.

CDR3 bases: TGTGCCAGCAGCGCCCCCGAGACAGGGGAGTTCTTC. As protein: CASSAPETGEFF. The chain joins TRBV6-1 to TRBJ2-1; 8 nucleotides agree with TRBD1. V trimming: 6 bases; J trimming: 14 bases; junction bases outside the gene matches: 9. Germline CDR1 MNHNS, CDR2 SASEGT. The CDR3 is made up of 12 amino acids.

The CDR3 DNA is TGCAGTGCTAGGACCAGCGGGCCAAATTCACCCCTCCACTTT. Protein: CSARTSGPNSPLHF. This rearrangement joins TRBV20-1 to TRBJ1-6; D not resolved. Trimming pared 3 bases from V and 7 bases from J, leaving 13 bases between. This CDR3 contains 14 residues. Germline CDR1 and CDR2: DFQATT and SNEGSKA (reference sequence).

The chain combines TRBV5-1 with TRBJ2-7; maybe TRBD1 (6 bases). The CDR3 is made up of 12 amino acids. V lost 3 bases and J lost 7, with 11 bases in between. The germline V gene encodes CDR1 SGHRS and CDR2 YFSETQ. CDR3 nucleotides: TGCGCCAGCAGCTCCCCAGGGGAAGAGCAGTACTTC. Translated: CASSSPGEEQYF.

This clonotype showed up many times. The rearrangement joins TRBV7-2 to TRBJ2-2; D possibly corresponds to TRBD1 (5 bases). Trimming pared 3 bases from V and 1 base from J, leaving 6 bases between. This CDR3 is built from 14 residues. Germline V gives CDR1 SGHTA, CDR2 FQGNSA. The CDR3 is CASSFGQNTGELFF. CDR3 nucleotide sequence: TGTGCCAGCAGCTTCGGACAGAACACCGGGGAGCTGTTTTTT.

The chain has TRBV5-1 and TRBJ1-3; D ambiguous. Germline values: CDR1 SGHRS, CDR2 YFSETQ. The CDR3 is 15 amino acids. V was trimmed by 4 bases and J by 0 bases, leaving 11 bases between them. The CDR3 protein is CASSLDGPSGNTIYF. The DNA of the CDR3 is TGCGCCAGCAGCCTTGACGGACCCTCTGGAAACACCATATATTTT.